The T cell receptor beta chain described here comes from a study of blood T cell repertoires in COVID-19. Overall study context: The origin of the acute and convalescent COVID-19 samples was the United States, Italy and Spain.

This clone was counted a single time. Authors' analysis steps: Cell counts per sample came from amplifying reference gene primers. Assay: immunoSEQ multiplex PCR; the TCRdb copy retains only in-frame clones and omits some. V, J and clone size are taken as reported in that table, and D and trimming were inferred from the DNA itself. Among 200,000 to 250,000 clones listed, about 88% were seen once. Losses at the gene ends were 7 bases for V and 4 bases for J; bases not matched to a gene: 3. There are 12 residues in the CDR3. Germline assignment: CDR1 MNHEY and CDR2 SVGAGI. The gene calls are TRBV6-5 and TRBJ2-7; 8 bases align to TRBD1. Sequencing was done on a sample of peripheral blood. The sequence was obtained from a woman aged 40-49 years who had recovered from COVID-19. The CDR3 sequence is CASKGQVYEQYF. CDR3 sequence (DNA): TGTGCCAGCAAGGGACAGGTTTACGAGCAGTACTTC.